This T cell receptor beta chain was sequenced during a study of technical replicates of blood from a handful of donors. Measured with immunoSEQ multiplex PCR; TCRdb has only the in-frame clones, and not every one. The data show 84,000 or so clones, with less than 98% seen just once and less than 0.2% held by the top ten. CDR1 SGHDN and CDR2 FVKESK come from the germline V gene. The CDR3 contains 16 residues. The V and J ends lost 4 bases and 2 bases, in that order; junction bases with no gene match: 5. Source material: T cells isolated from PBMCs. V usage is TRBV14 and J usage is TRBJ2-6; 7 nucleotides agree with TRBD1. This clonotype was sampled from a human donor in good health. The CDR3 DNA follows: TGTGCCAGCAGCCGAACGACAGGGACTGGGGCCAACGTCCTGACTTTC. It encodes CASSRTTGTGANVLTF.